The entry below gives a single T cell receptor beta chain sequence along with its context. This entry comes from a study of identical twins. This CDR3 spans 17 amino acids. Germline trimming cut 5 bases from V and 7 bases from J; bases unmatched to any gene: 13. In germline, CDR1 is SEHNR, CDR2 FQNEAQ (reference sequence). TCRdb reprocessed the 5' RACE reads via MiXCR and lists one record per CDR3 protein. The sample lists roughly 710,000 distinct CDR3 sequences; around 6.1% were seen once. Specimen: naive T cells sorted from blood. V usage is TRBV7-9 and J usage is TRBJ2-7, with 14 positions matching TRBD2. The source of this sequence is a man between 18 and 29 years old in good health. The CDR3 DNA follows: TGTGCCAGCAGCCAAGGGGGACTAGCGGGAGAGGCTCGGGAGCAGTACGTC. This encodes CASSQGGLAGEAREQYV.